This T cell receptor beta chain was profiled in a study of blood T cell repertoires in COVID-19 (dated by TCRdb to between 2020 and 2021). At the level of the whole study: Samples covering the acute and convalescent phases of COVID-19 were provided by collaborators in the United States, Italy and Spain. The prospective study material was composed of cDNA or gDNA derived from T cells, B-cell-depleted T cells, or PBMCs. Subjects who had been exposed to COVID-19, were actively infected with it, or had recovered from it provided the deeply sampled blood TCRbeta repertoires that made up the dataset. The repertoires were released in a freely available public database intended as a resource for research on the immune response to SARS-CoV-2. The samples were drawn from the first 160 participants of the ongoing ImmuneRACE study and from 1,254 subjects provided by 6 global collaborators. A de-identified subject ID, COVID-19 status, age in years and sex were almost always included in the sample metadata. Where HLA class I and class II types were available, the types were taken from metadata supplied by the sample provider, not from assay-based typing. What the work shows at the level of the full study, not this receptor alone: Clinical and demographic metadata were provided uncurated, with the amount varying by source and participant.

TCRbeta CDR3 regions were amplified from genomic DNA using the immunoSEQ Assay, a bias-controlled multiplex PCR. Per the authors' processing: The number of nucleated cells in each sample was estimated from the amplification of reference gene primers within the assay. To quantify the absolute abundance of each unique TCRbeta CDR3 rearrangement, sequence reads were collapsed and filtered. For each sample, productive Simpson clonality was calculated as the square root of Simpson's diversity index across productive rearrangements. Imported from immuneACCESS, the table was reduced by TCRdb to in-frame sequences with V and J called. These copies leave out some clones; in studies compared against another copy, an unresolved V gene accounts for under half, and the cause of the remainder is not known. Clonal size and the V and J genes are those of that table, whereas D and trimming came from the DNA. The table for this sample lists approximately 150,000 clones; 80% to 95% of them were counted only once. The top ten constitute under 2% of the sample.

There are 17 amino acids in the CDR3, from cysteine to phenylalanine inclusive. The entry retains the CDR3 DNA only, 51 bases that are in frame from base 1. One collaborating source in Seattle enrolled patients during active infection and followed them longitudinally through the course of disease. The collaborating institutions used their own protocols to collect whole blood in K2EDTA tubes. For TCRbeta analysis, collaborators shipped samples as frozen whole blood, isolated PBMCs, or DNA extracted from either of those sample types. As regards this clone: Its antigen target is currently unknown. No per-base quality is available; no much larger clone lies one base away.

Sequenced sample: peripheral blood. The sequence was collected from a woman between 55 and 75 years old with COVID-19, enrolled during active disease. This sequence uses TRBV21-1 and TRBJ1-6; the DNA was not used to check the table's D call, TRBD1. TRBV21-1 is recorded as a pseudogene. CDR3 protein: CASSKQGEGQSNSPLHF. At the DNA level, the sequence is TGTGCCAGCAGCAAACAGGGAGAGGGACAGAGTAATTCACCCCTCCACTTT.